These 2 T cell receptor beta chains share one sample of origin, sequenced in a study of cytomegalovirus exposure and HLA in healthy donors. PCR amplification relied on 60 Vbeta primers (plus 13 Jbeta primers). TCRdb keeps only in-frame clones here, not all; method: immunoSEQ multiplex PCR. The sample has roughly 180,000 clones, 79% seen once. The source material was PBMCs. Receptors were obtained from a girl aged 5-17 years in good health and CMV-seropositive.

The V call is TRBV9, the J call TRBJ1-2; perhaps TRBD1 as D (6 bases). Germline V gene sequence: CDR1 SGDLS, CDR2 YYNGEE. This CDR3 has 14 residues. The V end was cut by 0 bases, the J end by 2 bases, with 8 bases between. CDR3 bases: TGTGCCAGCAGCGTAGAACAGGGCAACTATGGCTACACCTTC. Amino acids: CASSVEQGNYGYTF.

The chain combines TRBV5-4 with TRBJ2-1; D remains unclear. V lost 0 bases to trimming and J lost 0 bases, with 7 bases between them. The CDR3 totals 15 residues. Germline lookup yields CDR1 SGHNT and CDR2 YYREEE (reference sequence). The CDR3 DNA reads TGTGCCAGCAGCTTGGGAGGTAGCTCCTACAATGAGCAGTTCTTC. Encoded protein: CASSLGGSSYNEQFF. Together with reference TRBV5-4 and TRBJ2-1, the CDR3 gives the full variable domain: ETGVTQSPTHLIKTRGQQVTLRCSSQSGHNTVSWYQQALGQGPQFIFQYYREEENGRGNFPPRFSGLQFPNYSSELNVNALELDDSALYLCASSLGGSSYNEQFFGPGTRLTVL.